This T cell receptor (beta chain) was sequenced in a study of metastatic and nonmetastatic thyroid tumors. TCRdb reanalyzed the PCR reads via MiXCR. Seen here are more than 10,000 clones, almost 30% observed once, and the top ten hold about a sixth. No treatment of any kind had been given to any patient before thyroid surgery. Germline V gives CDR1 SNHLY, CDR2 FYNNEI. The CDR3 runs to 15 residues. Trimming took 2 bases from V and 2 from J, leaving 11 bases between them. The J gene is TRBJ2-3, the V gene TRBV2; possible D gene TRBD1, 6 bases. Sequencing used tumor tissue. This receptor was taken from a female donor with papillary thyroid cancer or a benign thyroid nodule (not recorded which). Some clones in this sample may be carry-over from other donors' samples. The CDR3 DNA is TGTGCCAGCAGTGAAACAGGGTCCTCCACAGATACGCAGTATTTT. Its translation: CASSETGSSTDTQYF.